The present entry profiles one T cell receptor beta chain with its context. V trimming: 5 bases; J trimming: 8 bases; junction bases outside the gene matches: 17. The CDR3 has 17 amino acids. Germline CDR1 is SGHTA and CDR2 is FQGNSA. Assay: immunoSEQ multiplex PCR; the TCRdb copy retains only in-frame clones and omits some. The table shows 140,000 or so clones, with approximately 80% occurring only once. The sample originates from a study of blood T cell repertoires in COVID-19. In the study overall: The United States, Italy and Spain provided the acute and convalescent COVID-19 samples.

This sequence joins TRBV7-2 and TRBJ2-1; TRBD1 aligns across 8 bases. This TCR was sampled from a man aged 55 to 69 with active or convalescent COVID-19. Sequencing was carried out using peripheral blood. CDR3 residues: CASSAYLTGGSGHEQFF. CDR3 bases: TGTGCCAGCAGCGCCTATTTAACAGGGGGTTCGGGTCATGAGCAGTTCTTC.